This T cell receptor (beta chain) was recorded in a study of tumor-infiltrating lymphocytes in primary liver carcinoma. About the study: Read depth, roughly 3.65 to 8 million productive TCRbeta reads, did not differ significantly between tissues. Study-wide findings and caveats: There were only about 8-25% of top clones found in all five tumor regions. Tumors had a top-250-clone fraction that was significantly higher than blood (p = 0.039).

A primer matching the constant region was used to make TCR beta cDNA from 500 ng of total RNA. Modified slightly, ARM-PCR produced TCR beta libraries over three nested multiplex PCR rounds. Both of the initial two PCR rounds ran for approximately 11 cycles and employed TRBV1-TRBV30 forward primers alongside a C-beta reverse primer. TCRdb recomputed calls from the multiplex PCR reads with MiXCR, one row per CDR3 protein. The data show more than 90,000 distinct CDR3 sequences, with about 70% seen just once and more than 10% held by the top ten. Turning to this clonotype: What it binds is not known. Compared with germline, one end of the junction differs, possibly owing to a read error.

From 20-30 mg of unsorted bulk tissue, DNA and RNA were co-extracted together. The CDR3 has 18 amino acids. Germline CDR1 is GTSNPN and CDR2 is SVGIG (reference sequence). This TCR came from a woman aged 55-69 years with primary liver carcinoma and hepatitis B virus infection. Sample: liver tumor tissue from sampling region 2. Documented subset: tumor region T2, inferior pole. The chain links TRBV30 to TRBJ2-1; 13 bases are a match to TRBD2. The CDR3 nucleotides are TGTACCTGGAGAGTAAGGACTAGCGGGAGAAGCTCCTACAATGAGCAGTTCTTC. It translates to CTWRVRTSGRSSYNEQFF. The complete variable domain, with remaining parts taken from reference TRBV30 and TRBJ2-1, reads SQTIHQWPATLVQPVGSPLSLECTVEGTSNPNLYWYRQAAGRGLQLLFYSVGIGQISSEVPQNLSASRPQDRQFILSSKKLLLSDSGFYLCTWRVRTSGRSSYNEQFFGPGTRLTVL.